What follows is one T cell receptor (beta chain) and its context. This sample was taken from a study of shared clonotypes between healthy human individuals. Per germline, CDR1 MDHEN and CDR2 SYDVKM. The V end was cut by 7 bases, the J end by 4 bases, with 16 bases between. There are 14 residues in the CDR3. TCRdb keeps only in-frame clones here, not all; method: immunoSEQ multiplex PCR. The table shows 1,400,000 or so clones, with 98% occurring only once. Sequencing was carried out using naive CD4+ T cells sorted from blood. Regarding subset: CD45RA+ positively selected. This receptor was taken from a man aged 30 to 39 in good health. The chain couples TRBV28 to TRBJ1-2; D may be TRBD1 (6 bases). For the CDR3, the DNA is TGTGCCAGCACCGCAACCGGGGGGCTCTATGGCTACACCTTC. Protein product: CASTATGGLYGYTF.